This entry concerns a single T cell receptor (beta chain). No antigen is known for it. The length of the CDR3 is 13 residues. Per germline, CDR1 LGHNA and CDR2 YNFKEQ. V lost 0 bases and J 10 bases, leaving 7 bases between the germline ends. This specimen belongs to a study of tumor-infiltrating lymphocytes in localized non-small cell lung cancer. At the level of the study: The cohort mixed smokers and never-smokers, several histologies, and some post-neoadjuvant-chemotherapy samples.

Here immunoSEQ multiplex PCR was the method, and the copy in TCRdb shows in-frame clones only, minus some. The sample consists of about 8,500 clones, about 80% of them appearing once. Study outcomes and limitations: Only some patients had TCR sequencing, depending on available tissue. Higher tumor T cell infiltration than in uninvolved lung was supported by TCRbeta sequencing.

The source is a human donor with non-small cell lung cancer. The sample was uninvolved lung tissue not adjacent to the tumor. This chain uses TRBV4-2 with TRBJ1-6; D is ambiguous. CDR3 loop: CASSQDPGSPLHF. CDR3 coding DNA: TGTGCCAGCAGCCAAGATCCCGGGTCACCCCTCCACTTT.